This is a list of T cell receptor beta chains from one sample in a study of blood T cell repertoires in COVID-19. Some clones are missing from TCRdb's copy, which holds only in-frame ones; the method was immunoSEQ multiplex PCR. The repertoire has 200,000 to 300,000 clones, about 88% of them found once; the top ten carry about 2%. Sequenced material: peripheral blood. The source of these receptors is a man aged 30 to 39 with active or convalescent COVID-19. Both conserved end residues are part of each CDR3.

TRBV7-8,TRBJ2-2,CASSLLLAGGPFVPGELFF
TRBV7-8,TRBJ1-6,CASSSDIRNSPLHF
TRBV6-1,TRBJ1-1,CASSETGLGNTEAFF
TRBV2,TRBJ1-3,CASSEIQGFGNTIYF
TRBV6-5,TRBJ1-1,CASSTMNTEAFF
TRBV18,TRBJ2-3,CASSPPVADTQYF
TRBV19,TRBJ2-1,CATGQAVTQFF
TRBV10-3,TRBJ2-3,CAISERGASTDTQYF
TRBV30,TRBJ2-7,CAWSVGLFAGSYEQYF
TRBV5-1,TRBJ1-4,CASSIRFEDANEKLFF
TRBV9,TRBJ2-7,CASSVGGGTYEQYF
TRBV5-6,TRBJ1-2,CASSRGGANYGYTF
TRBV30,TRBJ1-2,CAWEKGQGYGYTF
TRBV6-5,TRBJ1-6,CASGWAYNSPLHF
TRBV4-3,TRBJ1-1,CASSLGAGYTEAFF
TRBV7-8,TRBJ2-7,CASSRDMEMTYEQYF
TRBV7-9,TRBJ2-1,CASSLASGGAAEQFF
TRBV6-6,TRBJ2-2,CASSLERGSAGELFF
TRBV3-1/TRBV3-2,TRBJ2-5,CASSQPDRNQETQYF
TRBV6-2/TRBV6-3,TRBJ1-4,CASSPQDWGGADNEKLFF
TRBV5-4,TRBJ1-3,CASSLRGSGNTIYF
TRBV7-8,TRBJ1-5,CASSLDREDQPQHF
TRBV5-1,TRBJ2-7,CASSLGSGASSYEQYF
TRBV18,TRBJ2-7,CASSQGTGGSYEQYF
TRBV20-1,TRBJ2-5,CSASDILGGGATETQYF
TRBV7-2,TRBJ2-3,CASSLTKADTQYF
TRBV7-9,TRBJ1-6,CASSLKGVWGNSPLHF
TRBV5-1,TRBJ2-5,CVSSQEATQYF
TRBV7-9,TRBJ1-1,CASSQRTEKNTEAFF
TRBV7-9,TRBJ2-3,CASSGSTGTDTQYF
TRBV11-3,TRBJ1-1,CASSFGVGRGTEAFF
TRBV6-1,TRBJ2-3,CASSDLPGQGTDTQYF
TRBV19,TRBJ2-3,CASSPSGLALFRDTQYF
TRBV11-2,TRBJ1-4,CASSRQGLGEKLFF
TRBV5-1,TRBJ1-3,CASSLLTMDRPSGNTIYF
TRBV30,TRBJ2-1,CALGGWVSSYNEQFF
TRBV2,TRBJ1-1,CASSMDRHTEAFF
TRBV11-2,TRBJ1-1,CASSPGRTGTNTEAFF
TRBV7-2,TRBJ1-2,CASSLFGGAHYGYTF
TRBV5-1,TRBJ1-1,CASSLEPGNTEAFF
TRBV27,TRBJ2-7,CASSLGIPGGLSHEQYF
TRBV29-1,TRBJ2-2,CSARLADTGELFF
TRBV6-4,TRBJ1-6,CASSPRDSDNSPLHF
TRBV30,TRBJ2-1,CAWSRQHNEQFF
TRBV7-8,TRBJ2-2,CASSFTYEGHLNTGELFF
TRBV11-3,TRBJ2-1,CASSFTGSYNEQFF
TRBV18,TRBJ2-7,CASSRGGAQNEQYF
TRBV6-5,TRBJ2-1,CASSTDRGTYNEQFF
TRBV18,TRBJ2-5,CASSPAQRRGRSEETQYF
TRBV7-9,TRBJ2-5,CASSSGAEETQYF
TRBV11-3,TRBJ2-1,CASSLDRRGDEQFF
TRBV10-1,TRBJ2-3,CASSEGLASTDTQYF
TRBV18,TRBJ1-1,CASSPTLDRGFTEAFF
TRBV2,TRBJ1-4,CASNLHPGEEKLFF
TRBV5-1,TRBJ1-2,CASSRLEGQLDGYTF
TRBV12-3/TRBV12-4,TRBJ2-3,CASSPAGTDTQYF
TRBV5-4,TRBJ1-2,CASSPWGDSSNYGYTF
TRBV18,TRBJ2-1,CASSPTERISYNEQFF